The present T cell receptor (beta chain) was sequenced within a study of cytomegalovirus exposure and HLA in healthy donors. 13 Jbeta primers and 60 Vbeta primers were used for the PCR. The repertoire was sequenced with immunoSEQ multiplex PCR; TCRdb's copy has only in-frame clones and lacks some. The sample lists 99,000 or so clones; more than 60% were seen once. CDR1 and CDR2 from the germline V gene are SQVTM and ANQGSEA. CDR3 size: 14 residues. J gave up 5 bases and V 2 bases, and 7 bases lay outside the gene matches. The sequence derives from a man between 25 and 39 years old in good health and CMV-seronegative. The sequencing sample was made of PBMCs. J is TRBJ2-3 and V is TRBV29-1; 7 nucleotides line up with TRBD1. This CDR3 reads CSVETGVVRDTQYF. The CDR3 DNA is TGCAGCGTTGAAACAGGGGTCGTGAGAGATACGCAGTATTTT.